Below, 24 T cell receptor beta chains from the same sample are listed, as sequenced in a study of read filtering for tumor transcriptome and immune sequencing. The library was built from about 400 ng RNA with molecular barcoded adaptors for alpha/delta and beta/gamma chains. MiXCR, run by TCRdb on the reads, gives a single entry per CDR3 protein. The table lists roughly 59,000 distinct CDR3 sequences, about 19% of them singletons. Sequences were obtained from a population of CD138-negative cells sorted from bone marrow. The receptor set was obtained from a donor over 35 with multiple myeloma.

This clonotype was counted at least ten times. The V call is TRBV14, the J call TRBJ2-1, with 9 bases lining up with TRBD2. With 4 bases clipped from V and 7 bases from J, the junction kept 17 bases outside the gene matches. Germline CDR1 SGHDN, CDR2 FVKESK. The CDR3 sequence is 18 residues long. CDR3 sequence: CASSRSEGGTSQFNEQFF. DNA of the CDR3: TGTGCCAGCAGCCGTTCAGAGGGCGGGACTAGCCAATTTAATGAGCAGTTCTTC.

This clonotype was observed at least ten times. The V gene is TRBV29-1, the J gene TRBJ2-1; D is perhaps TRBD2 (5 bases). Trimming stripped 7 bases from V and 9 bases from J, with 19 bases between. The germline V gene has CDR1 SQVTM and CDR2 ANQGSEA. There are 13 residues in the CDR3. The CDR3 sequence: CSGSNPYEGEQFF. The CDR3 nucleotides read TGCAGCGGATCAAACCCCTATGAGGGTGAGCAGTTCTTC.

The chain recombines TRBV13 with TRBJ2-7; 9 bases fit TRBD1. The CDR3 totals 14 residues. Germline V CDR1 and CDR2: PRHDT, FYEKMQ (reference sequence). Losses at the gene ends were 6 bases for V and 5 bases for J; bases not matched to a gene: 8. CDR3 bases: TGTGCCAGCAGACGTGGGACAGGGTGTAACGAGCAGTACTTC. It codes for CASRRGTGCNEQYF.

This clonotype was recorded at least ten times. This chain uses TRBV28 with TRBJ2-5; 7 bases agree with TRBD1. J gave up 1 base and V 5 bases, and 7 bases lay outside the gene matches. Germline lookup yields CDR1 MDHEN and CDR2 SYDVKM. CDR3 length equals 15 residues. The CDR3 is CASSQAGTAQETQYF. CDR3 DNA: TGTGCCAGCAGTCAAGCCGGGACAGCCCAAGAGACCCAGTACTTC. The full variable domain, completed using reference TRBV28 and TRBJ2-5, is DVKVTQSSRYLVKRTGEKVFLECVQDMDHENMFWYRQDPGLGLRLIYFSYDVKMKEKGDIPEGYSVSREKKERFSLILESASTNQTSMYLCASSQAGTAQETQYFGPGTRLLVL.

This clonotype was picked up many times. The chain uses TRBV6-2 or TRBV6-3 and TRBJ2-5; the D is unclear. This CDR3 is built from 11 residues. The germline V gene encodes CDR1 MNHEY and CDR2 SVGEGT. Trimming removed 2 bases from V and 4 bases from J, with 2 bases in between. The CDR3: CASSYPETQYF. The DNA for the CDR3 is TGTGCCAGCAGTTACCCAGAGACCCAGTACTTC.

V is TRBV6-5 and J is TRBJ2-5; TRBD2 matches at 15 bases. The germline CDR1 and CDR2 sequences are MNHEY and SVGAGI. The CDR3 is 17 amino acids. V lost 5 bases and J lost 6; bases outside the gene matches: 10. This CDR3 reads CASSLRTSGRAEKTQYF. DNA for the CDR3: TGTGCCAGCAGTCTGCGGACTAGCGGGAGGGCCGAGAAGACCCAGTACTTC.

This clonotype appeared a single time. This clone may be a read error of a much larger clone one base away. The chain combines TRBV14 with TRBJ1-2; D is unclear. Germline CDR1 SGHDN, CDR2 FVKESK. The CDR3 runs to 13 residues. The DNA for the CDR3 is TGTGACAGCAGCCAAGTTCCCAGCTATGGCTACACCTTC. Residues: CDSSQVPSYGYTF.

The chain employs TRBV9 and TRBJ1-1, with 9 bases that match TRBD1. Germline-derived CDR1 and CDR2 are SGDLS and YYNGEE. Trimming removed 4 bases from V and 1 base from J; junction bases left unmatched: 5. The CDR3 covers 15 residues. The CDR3 DNA reads as TGTGCCAGCAGCCCTGACAGGGGGGGGAACACTGAAGCTTTCTTT. Translated, it gives CASSPDRGGNTEAFF.

This clonotype showed up many times. The chain carries TRBV14 and TRBJ1-1; no firm D call. The CDR3 covers 14 residues. Germline-derived CDR1 and CDR2 are SGHDN and FVKESK. Trimming removed 4 bases from V and 1 base from J, with 10 bases in between. In nucleotides, the CDR3 is TGTGCCAGCAGCCCTGAAACACCGAACACTGAAGCTTTCTTT. It translates to CASSPETPNTEAFF.

J is TRBJ2-2 and V is TRBV7-3, with 8 bases that match TRBD1. CDR1 SGHTA and CDR2 FQGTGA come from the germline V gene. This CDR3 is 17 amino acids long. Unmatched junction bases numbered 9, after V lost 1 base and J lost 5 bases. CDR3 nucleotides: TGTGCCAGCAGCTTAAACGGGCCAGGGGGCGGAACCGGGGAGCTGTTTTTT. Protein product: CASSLNGPGGGTGELFF.

Details on this clonotype: This sequence may be a read error, since a much larger clone differs from it by one base. The V call is TRBV5-6, the J call TRBJ1-1, with D perhaps matching TRBD1 (6 bases). The germline gives CDR1 SGHDT, CDR2 YYEEEE. There are 16 residues in the CDR3. The chain's CDR3 is CVSSSLGGTGIQEAFF. The CDR3 DNA reads TGTGTCAGCAGCTCCCTGGGGGGTACAGGGATTCAAGAAGCTTTCTTT.

As concerns this clonotype: This may be a read error, as it is one base from a much larger clone. V is TRBV20-1 and J is TRBJ1-2, with a weak D call TRBD1 (5 bases). The length of the CDR3 is 12 residues. V was clipped by 6 bases and J by 5 bases, with 13 bases between them. CDR1 is DFQATT and CDR2 is SNEGSKA in the germline V gene (reference sequence). The CDR3 protein is CSAQGLDYGYTF. CDR3 DNA: TGCAGTGCCCAGGGCCTGGATTATGGCTACACCTTC.

On this clonotype itself: The final CDR3 position lacks the conserved phenylalanine or tryptophan, pointing to a likely read error. The chain joins TRBV7-6 to TRBJ2-1; possible D gene TRBD1, 6 bases. This CDR3 region has 14 residues. The germline V and J ends were trimmed by 6 bases and 0 bases, with 9 bases remaining between them. The germline V gene encodes CDR1 SGHVS and CDR2 FNYEAQ. CDR3 sequence (DNA): TGTGCCAGCAGAACGGACAGCTCCTACAATGAGCAGTTCTTG. Its translation is CASRTDSSYNEQFL.

This clonotype has at least ten counts. The rearrangement links TRBV29-1 to TRBJ2-1; the match to TRBD2 covers 9 bases. Trimming took 7 bases from V and 10 from J; bases not matched to a gene: 11. Germline assignment: CDR1 SQVTM and CDR2 ANQGSEA. The CDR3 covers 13 residues. CDR3 sequence: CSAMGGGRDEQFF. As DNA, the CDR3 is TGCAGCGCCATGGGGGGCGGGAGGGACGAGCAGTTCTTC.

This clonotype was detected ten times or more. Mismatch with germline at one junction end may stem from a read error. V usage is TRBV2 and J usage is TRBJ2-3; 10 bases are shared with TRBD2. The CDR3 extends over 14 amino acids. CDR1 is SNHLY and CDR2 is FYNNEI in the germline V gene. CDR3 sequence: CASSGLAGTDTQYF. In DNA, the CDR3 is TGCGCCAGCAGCGGACTAGCGGGCACAGATACGCAGTATTTT.

At least ten counts were recorded for this clonotype. The rearrangement uses TRBV7-9 and TRBJ2-1; D not resolved. The CDR3 covers 13 residues. Trimming left V 5 bases short and J 6 bases short, with 11 bases between. Per germline, CDR1 SEHNR and CDR2 FQNEAQ (reference sequence). CDR3 in amino acids: CASSPSSSNEQFF. In DNA form, the CDR3 reads TGTGCCAGCAGCCCCTCTAGTTCCAATGAGCAGTTCTTC.

The chain carries TRBV20-1 and TRBJ2-2; D unclear. Germline CDR1 is DFQATT and CDR2 is SNEGSKA (reference sequence). This CDR3 spans 14 amino acids. CDR3 nucleotide sequence: TGCACTGTCTTTGGCCTTAAGAACACCGGGGAGCTGTTTTTT. It specifies CTVFGLKNTGELFF.

This clonotype was recorded at least ten times. The chain has TRBV7-9 and TRBJ2-1; possible D gene TRBD2, 5 bases. CDR1 SEHNR and CDR2 FQNEAQ come from the germline V gene (reference sequence). Trimming stripped 5 bases from V and 10 bases from J, with 21 bases between. CDR3 size: 15 residues. For the CDR3, the DNA is TGTGCCAGCAGCCATGGACTCGCCGCGGCCGGCGAGCAGTTCTTC. Amino acid sequence: CASSHGLAAAGEQFF.

A note on this clonotype: Being one base from a much bigger clone, this may be a read error. The gene calls are TRBV20-1 and TRBJ2-7, with D possibly TRBD2 on 5 matching bases. V gave up 0 bases and J gave up 2 bases, with 14 bases separating them. The germline CDR1 and CDR2 sequences are DFQATT and SNEGSKA (reference sequence). CDR3 length: 15 amino acids. CDR3 protein: CSARDPPGCTYEQYF. The CDR3 bases are TGCAGTGCTAGAGATCCCCCGGGGTGCACCTACGAGCAGTACTTC.

As for this clonotype: This could be a read error, since a much larger clone is one nucleotide away. The chain joins TRBV6-2 or TRBV6-3 to TRBJ2-7, with 10 bases matching TRBD2. The CDR3 runs to 14 residues. Per germline, CDR1 MNHEY and CDR2 SVGEGT. CDR3 DNA sequence: TGTGCCAGCACTTACCTCGCTAGCGGGAGTCTAGAGTACTTC. Translated, it gives CASTYLASGSLEYF.

This clonotype was detected ten times or more. V is TRBV20-1 and J is TRBJ2-1; 8 positions agree with TRBD1. Germline-derived CDR1 and CDR2 are DFQATT and SNEGSKA (reference sequence). The CDR3 contains 14 residues. V was pared by 6 bases and J by 7 bases, with 11 bases of the junction left unmatched. DNA of the CDR3: TGCAGTGCCCGTCCCGACAGGGGAGGTAATGAGCAGTTCTTC. It encodes CSARPDRGGNEQFF.

This clonotype appeared many times. This rearrangement joins TRBV7-2 to TRBJ2-3, with D possibly matching TRBD2 (5 bases). The ends were cut back, 5 bases at V and 2 bases at J, with 11 bases in the middle. The CDR3 covers 14 residues. Per germline, CDR1 SGHTA and CDR2 FQGNSA. The CDR3 bases are TGTGCCAGCAGCCCTGGACTGGCCACAGATACGCAGTATTTT. This encodes CASSPGLATDTQYF.

This clonotype was counted ten times or more. This chain uses TRBV19 with TRBJ2-1; 7 nucleotides align to TRBD2. Germline values: CDR1 LNHDA, CDR2 SQIVND (reference sequence). Trimming took 5 bases from V and 2 from J; bases not matched to a gene: 6. The CDR3 runs 15 residues. The CDR3 DNA reads TGTGCCAGTAGTGTGGTAGCGGGTACCTACAATGAGCAGTTCTTC. Residues: CASSVVAGTYNEQFF.

This clonotype has ten or more counts. The chain joins TRBV7-2 to TRBJ2-1; TRBD2 is a possible D gene (6 bases). CDR3 length equals 15 residues. Deletions cut 4 bases from V and 6 bases from J, with 16 bases between. Germline-derived CDR1 and CDR2 are SGHTA and FQGNSA. The CDR3 loop reads CASSSTRLEVNEQFF. CDR3 nucleotides: TGTGCCAGCAGCTCCACCCGACTAGAAGTCAATGAGCAGTTCTTC. The variable domain in full, with the rest retrieved from reference TRBV7-2 and TRBJ2-1, is GAGVSQSPSNKVTEKGKDVELRCDPISGHTALYWYRQSLGQGLEFLIYFQGNSAPDKSGLPSDRFSAERTGGSVSTLTIQRTQQEDSAVYLCASSSTRLEVNEQFFGPGTRLTVL.